This T cell receptor beta chain was profiled in a study of OX40 agonist ivuxolimab in advanced cancers. This CDR3 spans 14 amino acids. V lost 2 bases, J lost 7 bases, and 6 bases stayed unmatched. CDR1 and CDR2 from the germline V gene are SGHKS and YYEKEE (reference sequence). Assay: immunoSEQ multiplex PCR; the TCRdb copy retains only in-frame clones and omits some. The sample holds about 50,000 clones, more than 85% seen once. This material consisted of CD4+ or CD8+ T cells sorted from blood, taken in a trial of the OX40 agonist ivuxolimab. V usage is TRBV5-5 and J usage is TRBJ2-7, with 10 bases aligning to TRBD2. This TCR came from an adult with an advanced solid tumor such as melanoma, head and neck, liver or kidney cancer. CDR3 amino acids: CASSFQVLAGEQYF. The CDR3 DNA sequence: TGTGCCAGCAGCTTTCAGGTACTAGCGGGGGAGCAGTACTTC.